A selection of T cell receptor beta chains follows, all from one sample in a study of T cells in Graves' hyperthyroidism and ophthalmopathy. TCRdb reprocessed the multiplex PCR reads via MiXCR and lists one record per CDR3 protein. This sample has 500,000 to 550,000 distinct CDR3 sequences, with less than 25% found just once. Sequenced input: blood. All receptors come from a man between 18 and 35 years old with Graves' hyperthyroidism. The CDR3 runs from the conserved cysteine through the conserved F or W. A D gene is named only where the DNA matches it firmly. Size values are once, few and many counts, or a class for expanded clones, and some rows have none.

d_call j_call v_call clone_size cdr3_aa cdr3_nt
. TRBJ2-6 TRBV19 many CASRLRLSGANVLTF TGTGCCAGTAGGCTTCGGTTGAGTGGGGCCAACGTCCTGACTTTC
TRBD1 TRBJ2-7 TRBV11-2 many CASSLEPGGVGQYF TGTGCCAGCAGCTTAGAGCCAGGGGGCGTGGGGCAGTACTTC
. TRBJ2-7 TRBV10-3 many CAISESEGGSEQYF TGTGCCATCAGTGAGTCGGAAGGGGGGAGCGAGCAGTACTTC
TRBD1 TRBJ1-2 TRBV18 many CASSLRDRRFPGYTF TGTGCCAGCTCACTCCGGGACAGGCGGTTTCCCGGCTACACCTTC
. TRBJ1-1 TRBV6-1 many CASSGPGRDF TGTGCCAGCAGTGGACCCGGAAGGGACTTT
. TRBJ1-6 TRBV6-1 . CASMRDNSPLHF TGTGCCAGCATGCGAGATAATTCACCCCTCCACTTC
TRBD1 TRBJ1-2 TRBV7-9 few CASSLGQADYTF TGTGCCAGCAGCCTAGGACAGGCTGACTACACCTTC
. TRBJ2-7 TRBV27 many CASSLRFGTQYEQYF TGTGCCAGCAGTTTAAGATTTGGGACCCAATACGAGCAGTACTTC
. TRBJ1-1 TRBV28 many CASSLPIMNTEAFF TGTGCCAGCAGTTTACCGATAATGAACACTGAAGCTTTCTTT
. TRBJ2-7 TRBV6-1 many CASRHRDRPYEQYF TGTGCCAGCAGGCACCGGGACCGACCCTACGAGCAGTACTTC
. TRBJ1-1 TRBV6-5 many CASKVGSTNTEAFF TGTGCCAGCAAGGTCGGCAGCACGAACACTGAAGCTTTCTTT
. TRBJ2-7 TRBV9 . CASSEEGASADEQYF TGTGCCAGCAGTGAGGAGGGGGCAAGCGCAGACGAGCAGTACTTC
TRBD2 TRBJ2-7 TRBV12-3/TRBV12-4 . CASSLSGIGTYEQYF TGTGCCAGCAGTTTGAGCGGGATAGGAACCTACGAGCAGTACTTC
. TRBJ1-1 TRBV6-1 many CASTGGTTAYMNTEAFF TGTGCCAGCACCGGGGGAACGACAGCCTACATGAACACTGAAGCTTTCTTT
. TRBJ1-2 TRBV15 . CATSLLDGGHYGYTF TGTGCCACCAGCCTCTTAGACGGGGGACATTATGGCTACACCTTC
. TRBJ1-2 TRBV19 many CASSIDLSGRRGYTF TGTGCCAGTAGTATAGATCTATCGGGGAGGCGTGGCTACACCTTC
. TRBJ1-2 TRBV12-3/TRBV12-4 many CASSLGDGGYTF TGTGCCAGCAGTTTGGGGGATGGCGGCTACACCTTC
TRBD1 TRBJ2-7 TRBV10-3 many CANRPSGTGAHEQYF TGTGCCAACAGACCATCAGGGACAGGGGCCCACGAGCAGTACTTC
. TRBJ1-5 TRBV20-1 . CSARDRRNSNQPQHF TGCAGTGCTAGAGATCGCCGAAACAGCAATCAGCCCCAGCATTTT
. TRBJ1-2 TRBV12-3/TRBV12-4 many CASSLVRQGHYGYTF TGTGCCAGCAGTTTAGTCAGGCAGGGACATTATGGCTACACCTTC
. TRBJ1-2 TRBV28 . CASSFSGLSYGYTF TGTGCCAGCAGTTTCTCAGGGCTCTCCTATGGCTACACCTTC
. TRBJ1-2 TRBV25-1 many CASSESGYGYTF TGTGCCAGCAGTGAATCGGGCTATGGCTACACCTTC
. TRBJ2-4 TRBV2 few CASSELKNIQYF TGTGCCAGCAGTGAACTCAAAAACATTCAGTACTTC
TRBD1 TRBJ2-7 TRBV5-1 many CASRERTGSYEQYF TGCGCCAGCAGGGAGAGGACAGGATCCTACGAGCAGTACTTC
. TRBJ1-5 TRBV19 many CASNPGPDQPQHF TGTGCCAGTAATCCAGGCCCGGATCAGCCCCAGCATTTT
. TRBJ1-5 TRBV6-1 many CASSRRRGDSNQPQHF TGTGCCAGCAGTCGTCGGAGAGGGGACTCCAATCAGCCCCAGCATTTT
TRBD1 TRBJ2-6 TRBV9 few CASRATGGFSGANVLTF TGTGCCAGCAGGGCTACAGGGGGTTTCTCTGGGGCCAACGTCCTGACTTTC
. TRBJ1-5 TRBV20-1 many CSARDRRINQPQHF TGCAGTGCTAGAGACCGGCGGATCAATCAGCCCCAGCATTTT